The 2 T cell receptor beta chains reported below all come from one sample, sequenced in a study of cytomegalovirus exposure and HLA in healthy donors. 13 Jbeta primers and 60 Vbeta primers were used for the PCR. Sequencing used immunoSEQ multiplex PCR; TCRdb keeps in-frame clones, though not all of them. The data show over 100,000 clones, approximately 78% seen once. Sequenced sample: PBMCs. All receptors come from a woman between 25 and 40 years old in good health and CMV-seropositive.

The rearrangement uses TRBV10-3 and TRBJ2-7; 9 positions agree with TRBD2. The CDR3 has 19 amino acids. V shed 6 bases and J 3 bases; nucleotides not matched to a gene: 21. Per the germline V gene, CDR1 is ENHRY and CDR2 is SYGVKD. This CDR3 reads CAISGRLFAGGSYLYEQYF. Here the CDR3 DNA reads TGTGCCATCAGCGGACGGTTGTTTGCGGGGGGGTCTTACCTCTACGAGCAGTACTTC.

This sequence joins TRBV5-1 and TRBJ1-4, with D perhaps matching TRBD1 (5 bases). This CDR3 has 14 amino acids. Trimming stripped 3 bases from V and 8 bases from J, with 14 bases between. Germline V gene data show CDR1 as SGHRS and CDR2 as YFSETQ. In DNA form, the CDR3 reads TGCGCCAGCAGCTCGACCAGGGAGGGGGAAAAACTGTTTTTT. It specifies CASSSTREGEKLFF.